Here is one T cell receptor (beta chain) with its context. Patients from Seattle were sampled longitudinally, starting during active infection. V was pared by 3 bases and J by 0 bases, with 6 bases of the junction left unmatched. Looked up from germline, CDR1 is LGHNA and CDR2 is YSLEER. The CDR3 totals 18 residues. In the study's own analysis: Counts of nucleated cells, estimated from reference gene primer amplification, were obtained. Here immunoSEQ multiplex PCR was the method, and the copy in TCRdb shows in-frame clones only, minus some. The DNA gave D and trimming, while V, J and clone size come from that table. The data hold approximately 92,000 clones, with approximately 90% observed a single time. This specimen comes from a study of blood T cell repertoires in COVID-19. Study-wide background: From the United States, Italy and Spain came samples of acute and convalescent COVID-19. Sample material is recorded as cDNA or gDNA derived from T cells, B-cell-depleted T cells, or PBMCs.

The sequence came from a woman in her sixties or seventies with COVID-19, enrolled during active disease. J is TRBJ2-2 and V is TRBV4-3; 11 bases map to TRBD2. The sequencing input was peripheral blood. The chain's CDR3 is CASSHTYSGGANTGELFF. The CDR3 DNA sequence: TGCGCCAGCAGCCATACGTATAGCGGGGGGGCGAACACCGGGGAGCTGTTTTTT.